This TCR beta chain was identified in a study of T cell repertoires in cytomegalovirus infection. Study-level results: Summed frequency of shared TCR beta families picked out CMV carriers who also had the relevant HLA.

Trimming at V came to 1 base and at J to 1 base, leaving 1 base not matched to a gene. The CDR3 runs 15 residues. Looked up from germline, CDR1 is SGHKS and CDR2 is YYEKEE (reference sequence). This clonotype was counted only a few times. Its antigen is unidentified. TCRdb re-analysed the reads in MiXCR, keeping a single row per CDR3 protein. In the table there are 95,000 to 150,000 distinct CDR3 sequences, over 25% of which are singletons. The chain is built from TRBV5-5 and TRBJ2-1; the match to TRBD2 covers 8 bases. The sequence was collected from a human donor in good health (CMV status not recorded). Some clones in this sample may be carry-over from other donors' samples. The sample consisted of CD8+ T cells from cultured PBMCs, taken from culture after CMV antigen stimulation. The CDR3 DNA sequence: TGTGCCAGCAGCTTGACGGGGGGGTCCTACAATGAGCAGTTCTTC. It yields the protein CASSLTGGSYNEQFF. The whole variable domain, remainder taken from reference TRBV5-5 and TRBJ2-1, is DAGVTQSPTHLIKTRGQQVTLRCSPISGHKSVSWYQQVLGQGPQFIFQYYEKEERGRGNFPDRFSARQFPNYSSELNVNALLLGDSALYLCASSLTGGSYNEQFFGPGTRLTVL.